This T cell receptor beta chain comes out of a study of blood T cell repertoires in COVID-19. Study as a whole: Whether acute or convalescent, the COVID-19 samples came from the United States, Italy and Spain. In each case, the material was cDNA or gDNA derived from T cells, B-cell-depleted T cells, or PBMCs.

Per the study methods: Estimation of nucleated cell counts was performed using reference gene primer amplification. Clones were read by immunoSEQ multiplex PCR, and TCRdb kept only the in-frame ones, dropping some. From that table come the V and J calls and clone size; the DNA was used to work out D and trimming. This sample has around 100,000 clones, with approximately 84% found just once. The V and J ends lost 3 bases and 3 bases respectively, with 13 bases between them. CDR3 size: 15 residues. From germline, CDR1 is MDHEN and CDR2 SYDVKM. The clonotype comes from a human donor in a cohort sampled during active COVID-19. Sample: peripheral blood. The chain joins TRBV28 to TRBJ2-3; D perhaps matches TRBD1 (5 bases). CDR3 loop: CASSLGDSGTDTQYF. The DNA of the CDR3 is TGTGCCAGCAGTTTGGGCGACAGTGGGACAGATACGCAGTATTTT.